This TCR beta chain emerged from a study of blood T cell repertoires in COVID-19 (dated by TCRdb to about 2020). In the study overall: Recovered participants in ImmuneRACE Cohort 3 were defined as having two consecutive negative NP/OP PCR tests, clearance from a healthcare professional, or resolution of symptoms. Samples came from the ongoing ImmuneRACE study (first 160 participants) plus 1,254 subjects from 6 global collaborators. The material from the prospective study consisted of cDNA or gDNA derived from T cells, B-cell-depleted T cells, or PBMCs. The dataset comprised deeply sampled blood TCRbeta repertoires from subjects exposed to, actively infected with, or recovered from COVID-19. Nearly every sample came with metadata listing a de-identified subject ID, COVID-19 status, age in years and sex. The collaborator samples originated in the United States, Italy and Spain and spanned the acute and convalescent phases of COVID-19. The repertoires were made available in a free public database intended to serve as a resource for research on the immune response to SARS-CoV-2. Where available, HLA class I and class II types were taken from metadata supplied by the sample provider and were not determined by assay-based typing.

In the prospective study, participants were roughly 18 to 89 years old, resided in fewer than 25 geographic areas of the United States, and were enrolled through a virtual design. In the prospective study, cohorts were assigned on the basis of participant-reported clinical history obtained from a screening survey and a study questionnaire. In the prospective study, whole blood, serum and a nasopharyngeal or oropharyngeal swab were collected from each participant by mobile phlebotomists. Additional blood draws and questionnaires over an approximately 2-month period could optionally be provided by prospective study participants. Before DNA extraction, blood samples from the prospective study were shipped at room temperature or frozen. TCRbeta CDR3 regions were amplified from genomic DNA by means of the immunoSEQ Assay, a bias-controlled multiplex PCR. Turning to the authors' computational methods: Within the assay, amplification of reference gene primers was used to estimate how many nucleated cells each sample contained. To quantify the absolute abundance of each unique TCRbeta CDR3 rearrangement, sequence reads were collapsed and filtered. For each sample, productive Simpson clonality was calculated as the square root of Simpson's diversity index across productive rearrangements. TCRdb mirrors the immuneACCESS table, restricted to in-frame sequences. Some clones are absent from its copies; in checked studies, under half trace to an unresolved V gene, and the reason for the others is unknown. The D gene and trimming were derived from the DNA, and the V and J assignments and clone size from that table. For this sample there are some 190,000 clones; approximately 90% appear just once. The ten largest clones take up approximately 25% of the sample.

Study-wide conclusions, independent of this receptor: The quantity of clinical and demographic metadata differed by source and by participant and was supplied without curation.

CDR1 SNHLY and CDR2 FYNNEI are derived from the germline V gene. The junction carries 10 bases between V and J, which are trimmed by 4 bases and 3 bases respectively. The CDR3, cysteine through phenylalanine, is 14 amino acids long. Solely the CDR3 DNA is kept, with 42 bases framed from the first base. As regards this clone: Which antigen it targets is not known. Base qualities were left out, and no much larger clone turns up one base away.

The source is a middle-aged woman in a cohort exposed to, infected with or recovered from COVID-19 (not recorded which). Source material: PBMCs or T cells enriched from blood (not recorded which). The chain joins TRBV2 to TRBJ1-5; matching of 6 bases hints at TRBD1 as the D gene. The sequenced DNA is TGTGCCAGCAGTGTCAGGGGTTCCAATCAGCCCCAGCATTTT. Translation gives CASSVRGSNQPQHF.